This passage covers 14 T cell receptor beta chains from one sample sequenced in a study of blood T cell repertoires in COVID-19. The method was immunoSEQ multiplex PCR; TCRdb's version includes in-frame clones alone and lacks a portion of them. Of 200,000 to 300,000 clones listed, around 86% were seen once; the top ten hold less than 1.6%. Sequencing input: peripheral blood. The origin of the receptors is a middle-aged woman who had recovered from COVID-19.

The rearrangement links TRBV5-4 to TRBJ2-2; D is ambiguous. Germline loops: CDR1 SGHNT, CDR2 YYREEE (reference sequence). The CDR3 sequence is 17 residues long. V shed 3 bases and J shed 1 base, with 16 bases lying between them. The CDR3 nucleotides are TGTGCCAGCAGCTGGTTCATGGTGTCAGAGAACACCGGGGAGCTGTTTTTT. It encodes CASSWFMVSENTGELFF. The entire variable domain, with the rest obtained from reference TRBV5-4 and TRBJ2-2, is as follows: ETGVTQSPTHLIKTRGQQVTLRCSSQSGHNTVSWYQQALGQGPQFIFQYYREEENGRGNFPPRFSGLQFPNYSSELNVNALELDDSALYLCASSWFMVSENTGELFFGEGSRLTVL.

This clone was detected a few times. The gene calls are TRBV4-1 and TRBJ1-2; D unclear. The CDR3 loop spans 14 amino acids. Germline V gene sequence: CDR1 MGHRA, CDR2 YSYEKL. V lost 4 bases and J 6 bases, leaving 15 bases between the germline ends. Written as DNA, the CDR3 is TGCGCCAGCAGCCGCACTCGATTGTTGGATGGCTACACCTTC. It specifies CASSRTRLLDGYTF.

The V and J genes are TRBV30 and TRBJ1-3, with D possibly matching TRBD1 (6 bases). The germline V and J ends were trimmed by 2 bases and 0 bases, with 11 bases remaining between them. This CDR3 is built from 15 residues. Germline V CDR1 and CDR2: GTSNPN, SVGIG (reference sequence). The CDR3 protein is CAWSPGVISGNTIYF. The CDR3 DNA is TGTGCCTGGAGTCCAGGGGTTATCTCTGGAAACACCATATATTTT.

V is TRBV19 and J is TRBJ2-7, with D maybe TRBD1 (5 bases). The germline gives CDR1 LNHDA, CDR2 SQIVND (reference sequence). This CDR3 is built from 13 residues. Trimming took off 3 bases at V and 2 bases at J, with 8 bases between the two ends. The CDR3 DNA follows: TGTGCCAGTAGTATCCAGACAGCCTACGAGCAGTACTTC. It is translated as CASSIQTAYEQYF.

The genes are TRBV29-1 and TRBJ2-3; D is perhaps TRBD1 (6 bases). The CDR3 extends over 14 amino acids. Germline loops: CDR1 SQVTM, CDR2 ANQGSEA. The V gene lost 5 bases and the J gene lost 4 bases, with 16 bases spanning the gap. In DNA, the CDR3 is TGCAGCGTTACAGGGTCCCCATGGGCAGATACGCAGTATTTT. Residues: CSVTGSPWADTQYF.

The J gene is TRBJ2-5, the V gene TRBV5-4, with D maybe TRBD2 (5 bases). Between the trimmed V and J ends, which lost 3 bases and 1 base, there was a span of 16 bases. This CDR3 has 16 amino acids. CDR1 is SGHNT, CDR2 YYREEE, per germline (reference sequence). The chain's CDR3 is CASSSAARAGQETQYF. CDR3 DNA: TGTGCCAGCAGCTCGGCCGCGAGGGCGGGCCAAGAGACCCAGTACTTC.

DNA of the CDR3: TGTGCCAGCAGCTTGCTACCGGGACTAGCAGGCGGGGAGCTGTTTTTT. Protein sequence: CASSLLPGLAGGELFF. This rearrangement joins TRBV5-8 to TRBJ2-2; 9 nucleotides agree with TRBD2. The germline gives CDR1 SGHTS, CDR2 YDEGEE. The CDR3 extends over 16 amino acids. Unmatched junction bases numbered 8, after V lost 1 base and J lost 7 bases.

The chain combines TRBV6-5 with TRBJ1-2; tentatively, D is TRBD1 (5 bases). This CDR3 is built from 14 residues. The germline V and J ends were trimmed by 6 bases and 0 bases, with 11 bases remaining between them. Germline loops: CDR1 MNHEY, CDR2 SVGAGI. The CDR3, as DNA: TGTGCCAGCAGGCCAGGGTCCCCTAACTATGGCTACACCTTC. It translates to CASRPGSPNYGYTF.

This clone came up once. The chain couples TRBV6-5 to TRBJ2-3, with D possibly matching TRBD2 (5 bases). CDR3 length: 14 amino acids. Germline CDR1 and CDR2: MNHEY and SVGAGI. The ends were cut back, 6 bases at V and 4 bases at J, with 14 bases in the middle. CDR3 in DNA: TGTGCCAGCAGCGCGGGCCAAAGCGCAGATACGCAGTATTTT. Protein product: CASSAGQSADTQYF.

The chain joins TRBV19 to TRBJ1-1; TRBD1 matches at 8 bases. The ends lost 7 bases at V and 1 base at J; junction bases unmatched: 11. CDR1 is LNHDA, CDR2 SQIVND, per germline (reference sequence). The CDR3 runs to 16 residues. CDR3 in amino acids: CASNYKTGTGNTEAFF. The CDR3 nucleotides are TGTGCCAGTAACTACAAGACCGGGACAGGGAACACTGAAGCTTTCTTT.

The chain employs TRBV5-1 and TRBJ1-2; TRBD1 is a possible D gene (6 bases). This CDR3 contains 12 residues. The V and J ends lost 3 bases and 6 bases respectively, with 9 bases between them. Germline loops: CDR1 SGHRS, CDR2 YFSETQ. The DNA for the CDR3 is TGCGCCAGCAGCTCTTACAGGGATGGCTACACCTTC. Translated, it gives CASSSYRDGYTF.

This clone turned up a few times. The J gene is TRBJ1-5, the V gene TRBV2, with TRBD1 as a possible D gene (6 bases). Per germline, CDR1 SNHLY and CDR2 FYNNEI. The V gene lost 6 bases and the J gene lost 2 bases, with 17 bases spanning the gap. The CDR3 contains 16 residues. DNA for the CDR3: TGTGCCAGCAGAAACAGGGAAACGGCGGGCAATCAGCCCCAGCATTTT. The encoded protein is CASRNRETAGNQPQHF.

The gene calls are TRBV12-3 or TRBV12-4 and TRBJ1-2; weak D call: TRBD1 (5 bases). Trimming pared 2 bases from V and 7 bases from J, leaving 8 bases between. This CDR3 is built from 12 residues. The CDR3 region has the DNA TGTGCCAGCAGTTTAAAAAGGGGTGGCTACACCTTC. Protein: CASSLKRGGYTF.

The rearrangement uses TRBV6-2 or TRBV6-3 and TRBJ2-7, with TRBD1 matching 7 bases. Germline CDR1 reads MNHEY; CDR2 reads SVGEGT. V trimming: 0 bases; J trimming: 2 bases; junction bases outside the gene matches: 7. CDR3 length: 16 amino acids. The chain's CDR3 is CASSYSLRGHTYEQYF. As DNA, the CDR3 is TGTGCCAGCAGTTACTCTTTAAGGGGGCACACCTACGAGCAGTACTTC.